The 30 T cell receptor beta chains reported below all come from one sample, sequenced in a study of technical replicates of blood from several donors. The table came from immunoSEQ multiplex PCR; TCRdb's copy has only in-frame clones and leaves some out. The sample gives more than 80,000 clones, 95% of which show up once; over 0.2% is in the top ten. Specimen: T cells isolated from PBMCs. The source of these receptors is a human donor in good health.

The chain couples TRBV5-1 to TRBJ2-3; 16 nucleotides line up with TRBD2. Germline V gene data show CDR1 as SGHRS and CDR2 as YFSETQ. This CDR3 spans 19 amino acids. Trimming took 7 bases from V and 1 from J; bases not matched to a gene: 12. The CDR3 here is CASGPGLAGGISGTDTQYF. CDR3 DNA: TGCGCCAGCGGACCGGGACTAGCGGGAGGGATATCCGGCACAGATACGCAGTATTTT.

The V and J genes are TRBV7-9 and TRBJ2-7; D is uncertain. Germline assignment: CDR1 SEHNR and CDR2 FQNEAQ (reference sequence). Trimming took 3 bases from V and 2 from J, leaving 11 bases between them. This CDR3 has 14 residues. The CDR3, as DNA: TGTGCCAGCAGCTTCGCCAGGCCTCCCTACGAGCAGTACTTC. The encoded protein is CASSFARPPYEQYF.

The V gene is TRBV28, the J gene TRBJ1-5; D unclear. V lost 7 bases and J lost 5, with 15 bases in between. The CDR3 is 14 residues long. Looked up from germline, CDR1 is MDHEN and CDR2 is SYDVKM. CDR3 amino acids: CASNLRWFHQPQHF. The CDR3 DNA sequence: TGTGCCAGCAATCTCAGGTGGTTCCATCAGCCCCAGCATTTT.

This chain joins TRBV7-8 and TRBJ2-7; unclear D gene. The CDR3 has 14 amino acids. The V end lost 1 base, the J end lost 0 bases, and 7 bases lay between the germline ends. In germline, CDR1 is SGHVS, CDR2 FQNEAQ. DNA for the CDR3: TGTGCCAGCAGCTTAGGAGGTCTCTCCTACGAGCAGTACTTC. Translated, it gives CASSLGGLSYEQYF.

The chain uses TRBV29-1 and TRBJ1-4; D is uncertain. The CDR3 has 15 amino acids. The V end lost 6 bases, the J end lost 0 bases, and 14 bases lay between the germline ends. Germline V CDR1 and CDR2: SQVTM, ANQGSEA. CDR3 nucleotide sequence: TGCAGCGTATCCTCAAACCGGGCAACTAATGAAAAACTGTTTTTT. Residues: CSVSSNRATNEKLFF.

This rearrangement joins TRBV28 to TRBJ1-5; 7 nucleotides align to TRBD1. Losses at the gene ends were 6 bases for V and 6 bases for J; bases not matched to a gene: 2. This CDR3 has 12 amino acids. Germline V gene sequence: CDR1 MDHEN, CDR2 SYDVKM. The CDR3 sequence is CASRQGSQPQHF. In DNA, the CDR3 is TGTGCCAGCAGACAGGGGTCTCAGCCCCAGCATTTT.

This chain links TRBV29-1 with TRBJ2-5; D is unresolved. The germline V and J ends were trimmed by 3 bases and 3 bases, with 2 bases remaining between them. Germline CDR1 SQVTM, CDR2 ANQGSEA. The CDR3 spans 10 residues. CDR3 residues: CSVDKETQYF. The CDR3 DNA reads TGCAGCGTTGATAAAGAGACCCAGTACTTC.

The J gene is TRBJ1-5, the V gene TRBV10-2, with 8 nucleotides matching TRBD1. V dropped 7 bases and J dropped 5; count of bases not matched to a gene: 4. CDR3 length: 13 residues. Germline CDR1 is WSHSY and CDR2 is SAAADI. The CDR3 DNA is TGCGCCAGCACGGGACAGGCCTATCAGCCCCAGCATTTT. It is translated as CASTGQAYQPQHF.

V and J are TRBV28 and TRBJ1-5; 9 bases agree with TRBD1. After removal of 5 bases from V and 4 bases from J, the junction contained 6 bases not matched to a gene. The CDR3 is 15 amino acids. Germline V gene lookup returns CDR1 MDHEN and CDR2 SYDVKM. CDR3 sequence reads: CASSPQQGANQPQHF. CDR3 sequence (DNA): TGTGCCAGCAGTCCTCAACAGGGGGCGAATCAGCCCCAGCATTTT.

This clone was recorded once. J is TRBJ2-3 and V is TRBV29-1, with D possibly matching TRBD2 (6 bases). Germline-derived CDR1 and CDR2 are SQVTM and ANQGSEA. The CDR3 consists of 20 residues. Deletions cut 4 bases from V and 1 base from J, with 30 bases between. CDR3 protein: CSVGEFPGPHLREGTDTQYF. DNA for the CDR3: TGCAGCGTTGGAGAATTTCCGGGGCCACATCTCAGGGAGGGCACAGATACGCAGTATTTT.

This chain uses TRBV28 with TRBJ2-2; perhaps TRBD1 as D (5 bases). CDR1 is MDHEN and CDR2 is SYDVKM in the germline V gene. The CDR3 totals 17 residues. V was shortened by 3 bases and J by 6 bases, with 20 bases between the two germline ends. CDR3 nucleotide sequence: TGTGCCAGCAGTTTTGGGGCTCGAGTGGGCCTCGCCGGGGAGCTGTTTTTT. This gives the protein CASSFGARVGLAGELFF.

This chain uses TRBV6-1 with TRBJ1-2; possibly TRBD1 for D (5 bases). V was cut by 2 bases and J by 4 bases, with 11 bases left in between. CDR3 size: 14 residues. Germline assignment: CDR1 MNHNS and CDR2 SASEGT. The CDR3 spells CASSEQGGIYGYTF. DNA for the CDR3: TGTGCCAGCAGTGAACAGGGTGGGATCTATGGCTACACCTTC.

The rearrangement uses TRBV5-4 and TRBJ2-5; D is unresolved. This CDR3 has 15 amino acids. Looked up from germline, CDR1 is SGHNT and CDR2 is YYREEE (reference sequence). The V gene lost 4 bases and the J gene lost 3 bases, with 16 bases spanning the gap. The CDR3 loop reads CASSGNQTVKETQYF. The DNA for the CDR3 is TGTGCCAGCAGCGGTAATCAAACGGTAAAAGAGACCCAGTACTTC.

The rearrangement joins TRBV9 to TRBJ2-7; TRBD1 matches 9 bases. The V gene's germline CDR1 is SGDLS and CDR2 YYNGEE. The CDR3 extends over 18 amino acids. The V and J ends lost 4 bases and 0 bases, in that order; junction bases with no gene match: 14. CDR3 DNA: TGTGCCAGCAGCCCAAGGAATAGTTGGGACAGGGACTCCTACGAGCAGTACTTC. Its translation: CASSPRNSWDRDSYEQYF.

The J gene is TRBJ2-1, the V gene TRBV11-2, with D perhaps matching TRBD2 (6 bases). V was cut by 0 bases and J by 2 bases, with 8 bases left in between. The CDR3 is 15 residues long. Germline loops: CDR1 SGHAT, CDR2 FQNNGV. The CDR3 here is CASSLEAGPYNEQFF. DNA of the CDR3: TGTGCCAGCAGCTTAGAAGCGGGCCCCTACAATGAGCAGTTCTTC.

This clone was detected once. This chain uses TRBV10-1 with TRBJ2-6; 10 nucleotides agree with TRBD2. The J segment lost 3 bases and the V segment lost 4 bases, leaving 6 bases of the junction unmatched. CDR3 length: 17 amino acids. Germline V gene data show CDR1 as WNHNN and CDR2 as SYGVQD (reference sequence). The CDR3 protein is CASSALAGGSGANVLTF. The CDR3 nucleotides are TGCGCCAGCAGTGCCTTAGCGGGAGGAAGTGGGGCCAACGTCCTGACTTTC.

Here the CDR3 DNA reads TGTGCCAGCAGGCGGGGGGGGCCCCAAGAGACCCAGTACTTC. This sequence encodes CASRRGGPQETQYF. The J gene is TRBJ2-5, the V gene TRBV2; 9 bases are shared with TRBD2. Per the germline V gene, CDR1 is SNHLY and CDR2 is FYNNEI. With 6 bases clipped from V and 1 base from J, the junction kept 3 bases outside the gene matches. The CDR3 loop spans 14 amino acids.

Remarks on this clone: Other DNA sequences of this sample code for an identical CDR3. V gene TRBV6-1 combines with J gene TRBJ1-1; perhaps TRBD1 as D (6 bases). Between the trimmed V and J ends, which lost 9 bases and 3 bases, there was a span of 14 bases. The germline gives CDR1 MNHNS, CDR2 SASEGT. The CDR3 runs to 13 residues. The CDR3 loop reads CASSGQGYTEAFF. The CDR3 nucleotides are TGTGCCAGTTCGGGGCAGGGGTACACTGAAGCTTTCTTT.

This chain uses TRBV25-1 with TRBJ1-4; D gene ambiguous. CDR1 is MGHDK, CDR2 SYGVNS, per germline. This CDR3 is 12 amino acids long. Trimming removed 11 bases at V and 8 bases at J, with 15 bases between. DNA for the CDR3: TGTGCCGTCGCGCCCCATCGGGAAAAACTGTTTTTT. Translation: CAVAPHREKLFF.

V gene TRBV2 combines with J gene TRBJ1-2, with 7 bases that match TRBD1. Per the germline V gene, CDR1 is SNHLY and CDR2 is FYNNEI. CDR3 length: 15 residues. V shed 6 bases, J shed 1 base, and the junction held 8 bases outside the gene matches. The CDR3 loop reads CASRVPGTDNYGYTF. CDR3 bases: TGTGCCAGCAGAGTCCCCGGGACAGATAACTATGGCTACACCTTC. Filled out from reference TRBV2 and TRBJ1-2, the complete variable domain reads EPEVTQTPSHQVTQMGQEVILRCVPISNHLYFYWYRQILGQKVEFLVSFYNNEISEKSEIFDDQFSVERPDGSNFTLKIRSTKLEDSAMYFCASRVPGTDNYGYTFGSGTRLTVV.

The rearrangement links TRBV9 to TRBJ2-7; 8 bases agree with TRBD2. The V and J ends lost 4 bases and 3 bases, in that order; junction bases with no gene match: 18. CDR3 length equals 18 residues. Looked up from germline, CDR1 is SGDLS and CDR2 is YYNGEE. The CDR3 region has the DNA TGTGCCAGCAGCCCCGGAGGAAGAAGCGGGAGTGGGTTCTACGAGCAGTACTTC. Translating it yields CASSPGGRSGSGFYEQYF.

The chain joins TRBV27 to TRBJ1-3; D gene ambiguous. V dropped 10 bases and J dropped 0 bases, with 10 bases sitting between them. Germline CDR1 reads MNHEY; CDR2 reads SMNVEV (reference sequence). This CDR3 contains 13 residues. CDR3 amino acids: CANAGSSGNTIYF. The CDR3, as DNA: TGTGCCAACGCGGGGAGCTCTGGAAACACCATATATTTT.

The chain is built from TRBV27 and TRBJ2-5; TRBD2 agrees at 7 bases. The junction had 2 bases not matched to a gene; V was cut back by 6 bases and J by 4 bases. This CDR3 spans 12 amino acids. Germline V gene data show CDR1 as MNHEY and CDR2 as SMNVEV (reference sequence). This CDR3 is CASRGGLETQYF. CDR3 bases: TGTGCCAGCAGGGGGGGGTTAGAGACCCAGTACTTC.

The J gene is TRBJ2-3, the V gene TRBV15, with 7 bases that match TRBD1. The junction had 4 bases not matched to a gene; V was cut back by 0 bases and J by 7 bases. CDR1 and CDR2 from the germline V gene are LNHNV and YYDKDF (reference sequence). This CDR3 contains 14 residues. DNA of the CDR3: TGTGCCACCAGCAGAGAGGGACAGTGGAATACGCAGTATTTT. Its translation is CATSREGQWNTQYF. Full variable domain (remainder filled in from reference TRBV15 and TRBJ2-3): DAMVIQNPRYQVTQFGKPVTLSCSQTLNHNVMYWYQQKSSQAPKLLFHYYDKDFNNEADTPDNFQSRRPNTSFCFLDIRSPGLGDTAMYLCATSREGQWNTQYFGPGTRLTVL.

V gene TRBV30 combines with J gene TRBJ1-5, with no clear D. Trimming took 2 bases from V and 8 from J, leaving 10 bases between them. Looked up from germline, CDR1 is GTSNPN and CDR2 is SVGIG (reference sequence). The CDR3 has 12 amino acids. Here the CDR3 reads CAWSSGFKPQHF. The CDR3 bases are TGTGCCTGGAGTTCCGGGTTCAAGCCCCAGCATTTT. Based on the CDR3 plus reference TRBV30 and TRBJ1-5, the full variable domain is SQTIHQWPATLVQPVGSPLSLECTVEGTSNPNLYWYRQAAGRGLQLLFYSVGIGQISSEVPQNLSASRPQDRQFILSSKKLLLSDSGFYLCAWSSGFKPQHFGDGTRLSIL.

The chain recombines TRBV10-3 with TRBJ1-3; TRBD1 is a possible D gene (5 bases). CDR3 length equals 14 residues. V was shortened by 3 bases and J by 4 bases, with 10 bases between the two germline ends. Germline V CDR1 and CDR2: ENHRY, SYGVKD. The CDR3 coding sequence is TGTGCCATCAGTGAAATACAGGAGGGAAACACCATATATTTT. It yields the protein CAISEIQEGNTIYF.

V usage is TRBV5-4 and J usage is TRBJ1-2; 9 positions agree with TRBD1. V lost 1 base, J lost 8 bases, and 6 bases stayed unmatched. Per the germline V gene, CDR1 is SGHNT and CDR2 is YYREEE (reference sequence). The CDR3 is 14 residues long. CDR3 region: CASSLKQGASGYTF. In DNA, the CDR3 is TGTGCCAGCAGCTTGAAACAGGGGGCATCGGGCTACACCTTC.

This chain links TRBV5-1 with TRBJ2-7; D is perhaps TRBD1 (7 bases). The V gene's germline CDR1 is SGHRS and CDR2 YFSETQ. V gave up 3 bases and J gave up 4 bases, with 14 bases separating them. The CDR3 runs to 14 residues. CDR3 in DNA: TGCGCCAGCAGCTGGACCCAGGGGGGTTACGAGCAGTACTTC. This sequence encodes CASSWTQGGYEQYF.

The chain combines TRBV6-5 with TRBJ1-1, with no clear D. This CDR3 comprises 15 residues. Germline V gene sequence: CDR1 MNHEY, CDR2 SVGAGI. V was cut by 2 bases and J by 4 bases, with 14 bases left in between. The CDR3 coding sequence is TGTGCCAGCAGTTACGCCCCGGCTGGCGGCACTGAAGCTTTCTTT. Its protein is CASSYAPAGGTEAFF.

The rearrangement uses TRBV2 and TRBJ2-5; D gene unclear. Germline V gene lookup returns CDR1 SNHLY and CDR2 FYNNEI. V was trimmed by 7 bases and J by 5 bases, leaving 11 bases between them. The CDR3 spans 12 residues. The CDR3, as DNA: TGTGCCAGCAATACTCTAACGGAGACCCAGTACTTC. It yields the protein CASNTLTETQYF. The variable domain in full, with the rest retrieved from reference TRBV2 and TRBJ2-5, is EPEVTQTPSHQVTQMGQEVILRCVPISNHLYFYWYRQILGQKVEFLVSFYNNEISEKSEIFDDQFSVERPDGSNFTLKIRSTKLEDSAMYFCASNTLTETQYFGPGTRLLVL.